There are a few counts of the clone carrying this T cell receptor beta chain. The data were obtained in a study of beta chain features in type 1 diabetes. cDNA synthesis used the whole RNA isolate, giving expressed TCRB sequences. Sequencing was performed with immunoSEQ multiplex PCR; in TCRdb, only in-frame clones are kept and a portion is missing. The profile shows 350,000 to 450,000 clones, over 12% of them singletons. Trimming left V 3 bases short and J 5 bases short, with 16 bases between. The germline V gene has CDR1 GTSNPN and CDR2 SVGIG (reference sequence). The CDR3 spans 14 residues. J is TRBJ2-5 and V is TRBV30; tentative D call: TRBD2 (7 bases). The clonotype originates from a young woman in good health. Sequenced input: naive CD4+ T cells from blood. The CDR3 nucleotides read TGTGCCTGGAGCAGGGGCGGGAGACACGAGACCCAGTACTTC. This codes for CAWSRGGRHETQYF.